The subject of this entry is one T cell receptor beta chain. This record belongs to a study of blood T cell repertoires in COVID-19. Across the study: From T cells, B-cell-depleted T cells, or PBMCs came the material, which was cDNA or gDNA.

Clones were read by immunoSEQ multiplex PCR, and TCRdb kept only the in-frame ones, dropping some. The sample consists of about 23,000 clones, about nine tenths of them appearing once. Germline V gene data show CDR1 as MNHEY and CDR2 as SMNVEV (reference sequence). The CDR3 consists of 14 residues. The junction had 1 base not matched to a gene; V was cut back by 3 bases and J by 1 base. V is TRBV27 and J is TRBJ2-3; the match to TRBD1 covers 7 bases. Material: peripheral blood. The sequence was obtained from a woman of 80 years or more with active or convalescent COVID-19. The CDR3 DNA is TGTGCCAGCAGTTTTCAGGGGGGCACAGATACGCAGTATTTT. Its protein product is CASSFQGGTDTQYF.